This T cell receptor beta chain comes out of a study of blood T cell repertoires in COVID-19. Across the whole study: Sources were T cells, B-cell-depleted T cells, or PBMCs; the material itself was cDNA or gDNA.

This CDR3 has 17 residues. In germline, CDR1 is LNHNV, CDR2 YYDKDF (reference sequence). Trimming cost V 2 bases and J 0 bases, with 14 bases left between them. Method: immunoSEQ multiplex PCR; TCRdb's copy keeps in-frame clones and lacks some. The table records just under 350,000 clones, around 88% of them present only once. This TCR was recovered from a man aged 25 to 45 with active or convalescent COVID-19. V gene TRBV15 combines with J gene TRBJ1-5; D may be TRBD1 (5 bases). Sequenced: peripheral blood. Written as DNA, the CDR3 is TGTGCCACCAGCAGAAATCCGGACACGTATAGCAATCAGCCCCAGCATTTT. As protein: CATSRNPDTYSNQPQHF.